Described below is a single TCR beta chain sequence and its context. Its antigen is undetermined. This table comes from immunoSEQ multiplex PCR, and its TCRdb copy is limited to in-frame clones, with some not included. In the table there are approximately 100,000 clones, around 94% of which are singletons. V lost 7 bases to trimming and J lost 4 bases, with 13 bases between them. The length of the CDR3 is 14 residues. Germline-derived CDR1 and CDR2 are MNHNY and SVGAGI (reference sequence). This sample stems from a study of siplizumab effects on memory and regulatory T cells. Whole-study results and caveats: Sequences below about 10^-5 frequency were poorly captured. As a result, only a minor fraction of alloreactive clones mapped to unstimulated subsets.

The receptor was derived from a human donor in good health. The chain links TRBV6-6 to TRBJ1-4; a weak D match, TRBD1 (5 bases). The sequenced sample consisted of Tregs sorted from blood. The CDR3 protein is CASTPGRFNEKLFF. Here the CDR3 DNA reads TGTGCCAGCACCCCGGGACGCTTTAATGAAAAACTGTTTTTT.